The 25 T cell receptor beta chains below all came from one sample that was sequenced in a study of blood T cell repertoires in COVID-19. Sequencing was performed with immunoSEQ multiplex PCR; in TCRdb, only in-frame clones are kept and a portion is missing. The table includes 75,000 to 90,000 clones, around 91% detected once. Sequences were obtained from peripheral blood. These receptors were taken from a woman aged 50 to 60 in a cohort sampled during active COVID-19.

The gene calls are TRBV5-4 and TRBJ2-7; the D is unclear. CDR3 length equals 12 residues. Trimming took off 0 bases at V and 4 bases at J, with 5 bases between the two ends. Germline-derived CDR1 and CDR2 are SGHNT and YYREEE (reference sequence). The CDR3 reads CASSLGGYEQYF. For the CDR3, the DNA is TGTGCCAGCAGCTTGGGAGGTTACGAGCAGTACTTC.

The chain links TRBV19 to TRBJ2-4; the match to TRBD1 covers 11 bases. Unmatched junction bases numbered 13, after V lost 6 bases and J lost 0 bases. Germline CDR1 reads LNHDA; CDR2 reads SQIVND (reference sequence). CDR3 length equals 19 residues. The CDR3 reads CASSGKGQGAGIAKNIQYF. CDR3 in DNA: TGTGCCAGTAGCGGTAAAGGACAGGGGGCTGGTATAGCCAAAAACATTCAGTACTTC.

Here the CDR3 DNA reads TGTGCCAGCAGTCATCCCTATGGCTACACCTTC. Amino acids: CASSHPYGYTF. The rearrangement joins TRBV28 to TRBJ1-2, with D unclear. Trimming removed 5 bases from V and 4 bases from J, with 5 bases in between. Looked up from germline, CDR1 is MDHEN and CDR2 is SYDVKM. The CDR3 contains 11 residues.

The chain links TRBV27 to TRBJ2-3; D unclear. Germline CDR1 and CDR2: MNHEY and SMNVEV (reference sequence). The CDR3 runs to 18 residues. Trimming cost V 5 bases and J 0 bases, with 21 bases left between them. CDR3 sequence reads: CASSLSPYVLDSTDTQYF. CDR3 sequence (DNA): TGTGCCAGCAGTCTTTCCCCTTATGTCTTAGATAGCACAGATACGCAGTATTTT.

This chain uses TRBV4-1 with TRBJ2-3, with 8 bases identical to TRBD1. V lost 0 bases and J lost 4; bases outside the gene matches: 0. This CDR3 contains 14 residues. Germline V gene data show CDR1 as MGHRA and CDR2 as YSYEKL. In nucleotides, the CDR3 is TGCGCCAGCAGCCAAGAACAGGGGGCAGATACGCAGTATTTT. Translation: CASSQEQGADTQYF.

The chain combines TRBV11-2 with TRBJ2-3; 8 bases align to TRBD2. This CDR3 spans 14 amino acids. The germline CDR1 and CDR2 sequences are SGHAT and FQNNGV. The V gene end was trimmed by 4 bases and the J gene end by 4 bases; junction bases not matched to a gene: 4. In DNA form, the CDR3 reads TGTGCCAGCAGCTCCCCAGCGGGAGCAGATACGCAGTATTTT. Translation: CASSSPAGADTQYF.

This chain links TRBV3-1 (or the pseudogene TRBV3-2) with TRBJ1-2, with 7 bases matching TRBD1. V lost 0 bases, J lost 4 bases, and 5 bases stayed unmatched. The V gene's germline CDR1 is LGHDT and CDR2 YNNKEL (reference sequence). The CDR3 runs to 15 residues. CDR3 DNA: TGTGCCAGCAGCCAAGATCCCGGGACAGTCTATGGCTACACCTTC. Its protein product is CASSQDPGTVYGYTF.

V gene TRBV11-2 combines with J gene TRBJ1-4, with TRBD1 as a possible D gene (6 bases). The CDR3 spans 16 residues. Between the trimmed V and J ends, which lost 0 bases and 4 bases, there was a span of 12 bases. CDR1 SGHAT and CDR2 FQNNGV come from the germline V gene. In DNA form, the CDR3 reads TGTGCCAGCAGCTTAGATCTCGGACAGTTTAATGAAAAACTGTTTTTT. Its protein product is CASSLDLGQFNEKLFF.

This chain connects TRBV6-5 to TRBJ2-7, with D unresolved. Trimming shortened V by 5 bases and J by 0 bases, and 11 bases separated the two germline ends. The CDR3 has 14 amino acids. The V gene's germline CDR1 is MNHEY and CDR2 SVGAGI. The CDR3 nucleotides are TGTGCCAGCAGTCACGCCAGGATCTCCTACGAGCAGTACTTC. Translation gives CASSHARISYEQYF.

The rearrangement uses TRBV27 and TRBJ1-2; D remains unclear. Germline CDR1 reads MNHEY; CDR2 reads SMNVEV (reference sequence). Between the trimmed V and J ends, which lost 7 bases and 4 bases, there was a span of 10 bases. The CDR3 spans 12 residues. The CDR3 spells CASMGGSYGYTF. The CDR3 nucleotides read TGTGCCAGCATGGGCGGGAGCTATGGCTACACCTTC.

The V and J genes are TRBV6-5 and TRBJ2-7; 8 positions match TRBD1. Losses at the gene ends were 4 bases for V and 1 base for J; bases not matched to a gene: 3. In germline, CDR1 is MNHEY, CDR2 SVGAGI. This CDR3 is 14 amino acids long. In DNA, the CDR3 is TGTGCCAGCAGTTCCGGGACAGGATCCTACGAGCAGTACTTC. Its protein product is CASSSGTGSYEQYF.

The chain uses TRBV4-2 and TRBJ2-6, with D unclear. The CDR3 length is 18 residues. Germline-derived CDR1 and CDR2 are LGHNA and YNFKEQ. Trimming removed 0 bases at V and 0 bases at J, with 12 bases between. CDR3 in amino acids: CASSQDNQRSSGANVLTF. Written as DNA, the CDR3 is TGTGCCAGCAGCCAAGATAATCAACGGAGCTCTGGGGCCAACGTCCTGACTTTC.

The genes are TRBV27 and TRBJ2-7; TRBD2 matches 10 bases. Trimming cost V 3 bases and J 2 bases; bases outside gene matches: 13. The length of the CDR3 is 18 residues. The V gene's germline CDR1 is MNHEY and CDR2 SMNVEV (reference sequence). The CDR3 DNA is TGTGCCAGCAGTTTTAGACTAGCGGGCGGCCAATCCACCTACGAGCAGTACTTC. Protein sequence: CASSFRLAGGQSTYEQYF.

The chain recombines TRBV5-1 with TRBJ1-2, with a tentative D call TRBD1 (6 bases). CDR3 length: 13 residues. Germline values: CDR1 SGHRS, CDR2 YFSETQ. V was pared by 4 bases and J by 3 bases, with 10 bases between. This chain's CDR3 is CASSEDSYYGYTF. The DNA for the CDR3 is TGCGCCAGCAGCGAGGACAGTTACTATGGCTACACCTTC.

The chain recombines TRBV18 with TRBJ1-2; D is possibly TRBD1 (5 bases). The germline CDR1 and CDR2 sequences are KGHSH and LQKENI. The CDR3 consists of 15 residues. Between the trimmed V and J ends, which lost 2 bases and 4 bases, there was a span of 14 bases. The CDR3 protein is CASSPMGRDGYGYTF. The CDR3 bases are TGTGCCAGCTCACCAATGGGGAGGGACGGCTATGGCTACACCTTC.

The chain is built from TRBV4-1 and TRBJ2-3; TRBD2 matches at 7 bases. The trim removed 2 bases at V and 0 bases at J, leaving 17 bases unmatched. The germline CDR1 and CDR2 sequences are MGHRA and YSYEKL. The CDR3 has 20 residues. The CDR3, as DNA: TGCGCCAGCAGCCAAAGGGTGCTAGCGGAGACCCCTACTAGCACAGATACGCAGTATTTT. It is translated as CASSQRVLAETPTSTDTQYF.

This chain links TRBV27 with TRBJ2-7; 7 bases are a match to TRBD1. Per germline, CDR1 MNHEY and CDR2 SMNVEV (reference sequence). This CDR3 spans 14 amino acids. J lost 3 bases, V lost 3 bases, and 5 bases had no gene match. CDR3 bases: TGTGCCAGCAGTTTTTCAGGGGGAGTCTACGAGCAGTACTTC. Its protein product is CASSFSGGVYEQYF.

This clone was picked up a small number of times. The chain combines TRBV3-1 (or the pseudogene TRBV3-2) with TRBJ1-1, with D maybe TRBD1 (6 bases). This CDR3 comprises 13 residues. Germline V gene data show CDR1 as LGHDT and CDR2 as YNNKEL (reference sequence). Deletions cut 5 bases from V and 3 bases from J, with 10 bases between. CDR3 nucleotides: TGTGCCAGCAGCTCACAGGGCGACACTGAAGCTTTCTTT. Protein product: CASSSQGDTEAFF.

The genes are TRBV27 and TRBJ1-1; 7 bases line up with TRBD1. CDR3 length equals 13 residues. The junction had 2 bases not matched to a gene; V was cut back by 0 bases and J by 7 bases. Per the germline V gene, CDR1 is MNHEY and CDR2 is SMNVEV (reference sequence). The CDR3 region is CASSLSGGYEAFF. The CDR3 nucleotides are TGTGCCAGCAGTTTATCAGGGGGCTATGAAGCTTTCTTT.

This rearrangement joins TRBV11-2 to TRBJ2-1; TRBD2 might be the D (6 bases). V was shortened by 7 bases and J by 3 bases, with 10 bases between the two germline ends. Germline V gene data show CDR1 as SGHAT and CDR2 as FQNNGV. The CDR3 runs 13 residues. CDR3 bases: TGTGCCAGCACCTCCGGGGGCTACAATGAGCAGTTCTTC. Protein product: CASTSGGYNEQFF.

The chain employs TRBV19 and TRBJ2-7, with 9 positions matching TRBD1. V gave up 5 bases and J gave up 2 bases; unmatched junction bases: 7. Germline-derived CDR1 and CDR2 are LNHDA and SQIVND (reference sequence). CDR3 length equals 15 residues. Written as DNA, the CDR3 is TGTGCCAGTAGTTTGGGACAGGGTGGAACCTACGAGCAGTACTTC. It codes for CASSLGQGGTYEQYF.

CDR3 DNA: TGTGCCACCGCGTCAGGAGGACTAGCCAAAAACATTCAGTACTTC. Residues: CATASGGLAKNIQYF. The chain recombines TRBV18 with TRBJ2-4; D possibly corresponds to TRBD2 (5 bases). The ends were cut back, 10 bases at V and 0 bases at J, with 16 bases in the middle. The CDR3 has 15 amino acids. Germline lookup yields CDR1 KGHSH and CDR2 LQKENI.

About this clone: Other DNA sequences in this sample translate to the same CDR3. The rearrangement uses TRBV19 and TRBJ2-1; maybe TRBD2 (5 bases). CDR1 is LNHDA and CDR2 is SQIVND in the germline V gene (reference sequence). The CDR3 spans 13 residues. Trimming cost V 5 bases and J 0 bases, with 5 bases left between them. The CDR3 nucleotides read TGTGCCAGTAGTGGGAGCTCCTACAATGAGCAGTTCTTC. Amino acid sequence: CASSGSSYNEQFF.

The J gene is TRBJ2-2, the V gene TRBV28; TRBD1 matches 8 bases. The V and J ends lost 5 bases and 4 bases, in that order; junction bases with no gene match: 9. This CDR3 contains 16 residues. From germline, CDR1 is MDHEN and CDR2 SYDVKM. The CDR3 region has the DNA TGTGCCAGCAGTCAAGGACAGGGCTACCCCACCGGGGAGCTGTTTTTT. This translates into CASSQGQGYPTGELFF.

The chain couples TRBV15 to TRBJ1-5; 10 nucleotides align to TRBD1. Germline assignment: CDR1 LNHNV and CDR2 YYDKDF (reference sequence). The V gene end was trimmed by 4 bases and the J gene end by 4 bases; junction bases not matched to a gene: 13. The CDR3 covers 18 residues. CDR3 nucleotides: TGTGCCACCAGCACCTCAAGGACAGGGGGACGGAGGAATCAGCCCCAGCATTTT. Translating gives CATSTSRTGGRRNQPQHF. The full variable domain, its missing parts supplied by reference TRBV15 and TRBJ1-5, is DAMVIQNPRYQVTQFGKPVTLSCSQTLNHNVMYWYQQKSSQAPKLLFHYYDKDFNNEADTPDNFQSRRPNTSFCFLDIRSPGLGDTAMYLCATSTSRTGGRRNQPQHFGDGTRLSIL.